The 20 T cell receptor beta chains presented below share a single source sample, sequenced in a study of T cells after posttransplantation cyclophosphamide. Only in-frame clones appear in the TCRdb table, and some are missing; sequencing was by immunoSEQ multiplex PCR. The sample holds about 38,000 clones, and no clone turns up only once. The sequenced material came from PBMCs. The receptors were sampled from a man aged 45 to 65 in good health, CMV-negative, and a related stem cell transplant donor.

Ten or more counts support this clone. This chain uses TRBV11-3 with TRBJ2-1; D not resolved. The CDR3 runs 15 residues. V was pared by 4 bases and J by 0 bases, with 10 bases between. CDR1 is SGHNT, CDR2 YENEEA, per germline. The CDR3 region is CASSSSSSSYNEQFF. The DNA of the CDR3 is TGTGCCAGCAGCTCCAGTTCTAGCTCCTACAATGAGCAGTTCTTC.

There are many counts of this clone. CDR3 sequence reads: CASSTGQGQPQHF. In nucleotides, the CDR3 is TGTGCCAGCTCGACAGGACAGGGACAGCCCCAGCATTTT. The chain uses TRBV18 and TRBJ1-5; TRBD1 matches at 8 bases. This CDR3 is 13 amino acids long. CDR1 is KGHSH and CDR2 is LQKENI in the germline V gene. V shed 6 bases, J shed 7 bases, and the junction held 5 bases outside the gene matches. Full variable domain (remainder filled in from reference TRBV18 and TRBJ1-5): NAGVMQNPRHLVRRRGQEARLRCSPMKGHSHVYWYRQLPEEGLKFMVYLQKENIIDESGMPKERFSAEFPKEGPSILRIQQVVRGDSAAYFCASSTGQGQPQHFGDGTRLSIL.

This clone was counted ten times or more. The chain links TRBV7-3 to TRBJ1-5; D is ambiguous. Germline V gene sequence: CDR1 SGHTA, CDR2 FQGTGA. Trimming removed 4 bases from V and 3 bases from J, with 16 bases in between. This CDR3 is 16 amino acids long. CDR3 residues: CASSSIPAVHNQPQHF. In DNA form, the CDR3 reads TGTGCCAGCAGCTCAATCCCGGCGGTACACAATCAGCCCCAGCATTTT.

The chain employs TRBV5-1 and TRBJ2-7, with D possibly matching TRBD1 (6 bases). Germline CDR1 is SGHRS and CDR2 is YFSETQ. This CDR3 is built from 15 residues. With 0 bases removed from V and 3 bases from J, the gap between germline ends came to 13 bases. This CDR3 reads CASSLGTVTHYEQYF. The CDR3 DNA sequence: TGCGCCAGCAGCTTGGGGACAGTAACCCACTACGAGCAGTACTTC.

The sample holds a few counts of this clone. The V and J genes are TRBV7-2 and TRBJ1-5, with D uncertain. This CDR3 is built from 15 residues. CDR1 SGHTA and CDR2 FQGNSA come from the germline V gene. Trimming took off 1 base at V and 0 bases at J, with 7 bases between the two ends. CDR3 sequence reads: CASSLVENSNQPQHF. The CDR3 DNA follows: TGTGCCAGCAGCTTAGTGGAGAATAGCAATCAGCCCCAGCATTTT.

The V call is TRBV9, the J call TRBJ2-1; 7 bases line up with TRBD1. CDR1 SGDLS and CDR2 YYNGEE come from the germline V gene. This CDR3 is 14 amino acids long. V was clipped by 4 bases and J by 8 bases; unmatched bases: 9. CDR3 coding DNA: TGTGCCAGCAGCTCCCGACAGGGAGAATATGAGCAGTTCTTC. This sequence encodes CASSSRQGEYEQFF.

In this sample, this clone turned up many times. V is TRBV2 and J is TRBJ1-5, with TRBD1 matching over 8 bases. V was pared by 9 bases and J by 2 bases, with 6 bases of the junction left unmatched. The CDR3 spans 14 residues. Germline V gene lookup returns CDR1 SNHLY and CDR2 FYNNEI. CDR3 sequence: CASGQGPGNQPQHF. The CDR3 bases are TGTGCCAGTGGACAGGGCCCAGGCAATCAGCCCCAGCATTTT.

This clone has at least ten counts. The chain couples TRBV13 to TRBJ2-7, with 7 bases fitting TRBD2. V shed 5 bases, J shed 1 base, and the junction held 2 bases outside the gene matches. Germline CDR1 reads PRHDT; CDR2 reads FYEKMQ (reference sequence). The CDR3 is 13 residues long. The CDR3 region has the DNA TGTGCCAGCAGCGTTAGCGGGTCCTACGAGCAGTACTTC. This translates into CASSVSGSYEQYF.

The table lists this clone with many counts. The rearrangement uses TRBV6-1 and TRBJ2-1; D is perhaps TRBD1 (6 bases). In germline, CDR1 is MNHNS, CDR2 SASEGT. V lost 1 base and J lost 8, with 12 bases in between. The CDR3 extends over 14 amino acids. The DNA for the CDR3 is TGTGCCAGCAGTGAAGTGGGGGCAGGCGATGAGCAGTTCTTC. Amino acid sequence: CASSEVGAGDEQFF.

Ten or more counts support this clone. The chain uses TRBV19 and TRBJ2-1; 9 bases agree with TRBD1. The germline V gene has CDR1 LNHDA and CDR2 SQIVND (reference sequence). Losses at the gene ends were 7 bases for V and 2 bases for J; bases not matched to a gene: 9. The CDR3 is 16 residues long. This CDR3 is CASNPGTGTAYNEQFF. The CDR3 nucleotides read TGTGCCAGTAACCCCGGGACAGGGACAGCCTACAATGAGCAGTTCTTC. The variable domain in full, with the rest retrieved from reference TRBV19 and TRBJ2-1, is DGGITQSPKYLFRKEGQNVTLSCEQNLNHDAMYWYRQDPGQGLRLIYYSQIVNDFQKGDIAEGYSVSREKKESFPLTVTSAQKNPTAFYLCASNPGTGTAYNEQFFGPGTRLTVL.

This clone showed up many times. One end of the junction fails to match germline, which may point to a read error. V and J are TRBV7-7 and TRBJ2-5; 12 bases fit TRBD2. The germline gives CDR1 SSHAT, CDR2 FNYEAQ (reference sequence). The CDR3 totals 16 residues. CDR3 DNA sequence: TGTGCTAGCAGCCCTGGGGGGCTAGCGGGAGGGAGGACCCAGTACTTC. It specifies CASSPGGLAGGRTQYF.

There are many counts of this clone. V gene TRBV7-9 combines with J gene TRBJ1-1; D ambiguous. V gave up 5 bases and J gave up 0 bases, with 13 bases separating them. Germline CDR1 is SEHNR and CDR2 is FQNEAQ (reference sequence). CDR3 size: 15 residues. The CDR3 DNA reads TGTGCCAGCAGCCTGCAACCGGGGTTGAACACTGAAGCTTTCTTT. Translating gives CASSLQPGLNTEAFF.

This clone appeared many times. This chain joins TRBV5-4 and TRBJ2-1; 9 positions agree with TRBD2. Losses at the gene ends were 3 bases for V and 5 bases for J; bases not matched to a gene: 3. The CDR3 covers 14 residues. Germline CDR1 reads SGHNT; CDR2 reads YYREEE (reference sequence). CDR3 sequence reads: CASSSGLANNEQFF. The CDR3 coding sequence is TGTGCCAGCAGCTCCGGACTAGCGAACAATGAGCAGTTCTTC.

This clone was found many times. The chain employs TRBV30 and TRBJ1-1; no definite D call. CDR1 is GTSNPN and CDR2 is SVGIG in the germline V gene (reference sequence). The CDR3 has 17 residues. The ends were cut back, 2 bases at V and 0 bases at J, with 19 bases in the middle. The CDR3 coding sequence is TGTGCCTGGAGTTCCCGAGGTTATAGCCATTTGAACACTGAAGCTTTCTTT. Translation: CAWSSRGYSHLNTEAFF.

At least ten counts were recorded for this clone. The chain recombines TRBV7-3 with TRBJ2-7; 8 bases line up with TRBD2. Losses at the gene ends were 5 bases for V and 0 bases for J; bases not matched to a gene: 12. This CDR3 is 17 amino acids long. The germline gives CDR1 SGHTA, CDR2 FQGTGA. CDR3 sequence reads: CASSPRGGQGSSYEQYF. CDR3 DNA: TGTGCCAGCAGCCCTCGGGGGGGGCAGGGCAGCTCCTACGAGCAGTACTTC.

In its sample, this clone was seen many times. The chain links TRBV15 to TRBJ2-3, with 9 nucleotides matching TRBD1. V lost 2 bases, J lost 6 bases, and 9 bases stayed unmatched. The CDR3 extends over 16 amino acids. CDR1 LNHNV and CDR2 YYDKDF come from the germline V gene (reference sequence). CDR3 residues: CATSRTVGTGPDTQYF. Written as DNA, the CDR3 is TGTGCCACCAGCAGAACCGTAGGGACAGGGCCGGATACGCAGTATTTT.

Many counts were recorded for this clone. V usage is TRBV5-6 and J usage is TRBJ1-1; no firm D call. Trimming took off 0 bases at V and 0 bases at J, with 12 bases between the two ends. The V gene's germline CDR1 is SGHDT and CDR2 YYEEEE. The CDR3 is 16 residues long. This CDR3 reads CASSLVAEGLNTEAFF. CDR3 coding DNA: TGTGCCAGCAGCTTGGTTGCGGAGGGCCTGAACACTGAAGCTTTCTTT.

This clone was found many times. J is TRBJ2-7 and V is TRBV11-2; D uncertain. The germline gives CDR1 SGHAT, CDR2 FQNNGV. This CDR3 region has 13 residues. V lost 2 bases and J 2 bases, leaving 7 bases between the germline ends. The CDR3 nucleotides read TGTGCCAGCAGCTTAAACTTTCCCTACGAGCAGTACTTC. This codes for CASSLNFPYEQYF.

On this clone itself: This sample also contains other DNA sequences that code for the same CDR3. V and J are TRBV7-9 and TRBJ2-3, with D possibly TRBD1 on 6 matching bases. Trimming took off 3 bases at V and 3 bases at J, with 7 bases between the two ends. This CDR3 spans 13 amino acids. From germline, CDR1 is SEHNR and CDR2 FQNEAQ (reference sequence). This CDR3 is CASSFTGTDTQYF. The CDR3 region has the DNA TGTGCCAGCAGCTTCACAGGGACAGATACGCAGTATTTT.

The chain is built from TRBV21-1 and TRBJ1-1; the D segment call TRBD1 is taken from the table without a DNA check. TRBV21-1 is a listed pseudogene. The CDR3 sequence is 17 residues long. CDR3 coding DNA: TGTGCCAGCAGCAAGTTCTTCGCTTCGGGCAGGGCCCTTTACGCTTTCTTT. Protein product: CASSKFFASGRALYAFF.